This passage covers 27 T cell receptor beta chains from one sample sequenced in a study of beta chain features in type 1 diabetes. Sequenced material consisted of expressed TCRB transcripts (all of the isolated RNA was reverse transcribed). TCRdb's table, derived via immunoSEQ multiplex PCR, lists solely in-frame clones and lacks some. The table shows 350,000 to 450,000 clones, with about 15% occurring only once. Sequenced input: naive CD4+ T cells from blood. These receptors were collected from a man aged 30 to 45 in good health.

This clone was seen more than once but under ten times. V is TRBV23-1 and J is TRBJ2-7; D is tentatively TRBD1 or TRBD2 (6 bases each). TRBV23-1 is recorded as an ORF, its role being uncertain. The CDR3 loop spans 15 amino acids. V lost 5 bases to trimming and J lost 2 bases, with 16 bases between them. The CDR3 DNA is TGCGCCAGCAGTTTCCCGGACAGACTAGCCTACGAGCAGTACGTC. Its protein product is CASSFPDRLAYEQYV.

This clone was found a few times. V gene TRBV9 combines with J gene TRBJ1-2; no clear D. The germline V gene encodes CDR1 SGDLS and CDR2 YYNGEE. CDR3 size: 14 residues. V lost 0 bases and J lost 3, with 9 bases in between. CDR3 sequence: CASSVEYGDYGYTF. The CDR3 DNA reads as TGTGCCAGCAGCGTAGAATACGGTGACTATGGCTACACCTTC. Combining the CDR3 with reference TRBV9 and TRBJ1-2 gives the whole variable domain DSGVTQTPKHLITATGQRVTLRCSPRSGDLSVYWYQQSLDQGLQFLIQYYNGEERAKGNILERFSAQQFPDLHSELNLSSLELGDSALYFCASSVEYGDYGYTFGSGTRLTVV.

This clone appeared a few times. V is TRBV29-1 and J is TRBJ1-4; a possible D gene is TRBD1 (5 bases). The CDR3 totals 14 residues. The germline V gene encodes CDR1 SQVTM and CDR2 ANQGSEA. V dropped 3 bases and J dropped 7 bases, with 15 bases sitting between them. The CDR3 reads CSVEGGREGEKLFF. The CDR3 nucleotides are TGCAGCGTTGAGGGCGGCAGGGAGGGTGAAAAACTGTTTTTT.

This clone was counted a few times. V gene TRBV19 combines with J gene TRBJ2-6; D tentatively fits TRBD1 or TRBD2 (6 bases each). Germline V CDR1 and CDR2: LNHDA, SQIVND (reference sequence). The CDR3 is made up of 19 amino acids. V lost 4 bases and J 0 bases, leaving 19 bases between the germline ends. The CDR3 DNA sequence: TGTGCCAGTAGTAGGGGAGGCGGACAGTACCTCTCTGGGGCCAACGTCCTGACTTTC. It specifies CASSRGGGQYLSGANVLTF.

The rearrangement joins TRBV7-2 to TRBJ2-6, with D unresolved. Trimming removed 5 bases at V and 0 bases at J, with 8 bases between. The CDR3 has 15 amino acids. Looked up from germline, CDR1 is SGHTA and CDR2 is FQGNSA. CDR3 loop: CASSRQVSGANVLTF. CDR3 nucleotide sequence: TGTGCCAGCAGCCGGCAGGTCTCTGGGGCCAACGTCCTGACTTTC.

This sequence joins TRBV9 and TRBJ2-5; TRBD2 matches at 10 bases. CDR1 and CDR2 from the germline V gene are SGDLS and YYNGEE. The V and J ends lost 0 bases and 7 bases, in that order; junction bases with no gene match: 9. This CDR3 comprises 16 residues. The CDR3 is CASSVDPSGGTRTQYF. The DNA of the CDR3 is TGTGCCAGCAGCGTAGATCCTAGCGGGGGCACCAGGACCCAGTACTTC.

V and J are TRBV27 and TRBJ2-7; 8 bases line up with TRBD1. Trimming removed 8 bases from V and 3 bases from J; junction bases left unmatched: 9. The germline CDR1 and CDR2 sequences are MNHEY and SMNVEV (reference sequence). The CDR3 is made up of 14 amino acids. CDR3 DNA sequence: TGTGCCAGCGGAAAGGGGGACAGGTTCTACGAGCAGTACTTC. Translated: CASGKGDRFYEQYF.

This clone came up a few times. This rearrangement joins TRBV18 to TRBJ2-7; TRBD1 matches at 7 bases. The CDR3 length is 14 residues. V dropped 4 bases and J dropped 8; count of bases not matched to a gene: 11. The V gene's germline CDR1 is KGHSH and CDR2 LQKENI. The CDR3 bases are TGTGCCAGCTCACGATCCGGGGACAGCCTCAAGCAGTACGTC. This translates into CASSRSGDSLKQYV.

The chain combines TRBV2 with TRBJ2-7; weak D call: TRBD1 (6 bases). V lost 7 bases to trimming and J lost 4 bases, with 17 bases between them. The CDR3 runs to 14 residues. Germline loops: CDR1 SNHLY, CDR2 FYNNEI. The CDR3: CASMRDTSTYEQYF. Here the CDR3 DNA reads TGTGCCAGCATGAGGGACACGTCAACGTACGAGCAGTACTTC.

The gene calls are TRBV5-4 and TRBJ2-7; D is uncertain. V lost 1 base to trimming and J lost 2 bases, with 10 bases between them. The CDR3 sequence is 14 residues long. Looked up from germline, CDR1 is SGHNT and CDR2 is YYREEE (reference sequence). Here the CDR3 DNA reads TGTGCCAGCAGCTTGAACGGCGGTACCTACGAGCAGTACTTC. Amino acids: CASSLNGGTYEQYF. The whole variable domain, filled in from reference TRBV5-4 and TRBJ2-7, reads ETGVTQSPTHLIKTRGQQVTLRCSSQSGHNTVSWYQQALGQGPQFIFQYYREEENGRGNFPPRFSGLQFPNYSSELNVNALELDDSALYLCASSLNGGTYEQYFGPGTRLTVT.

The chain employs TRBV5-1 and TRBJ1-2; D unresolved. Germline V lookup: CDR1 SGHRS, CDR2 YFSETQ. There are 17 residues in the CDR3. V lost 6 bases and J 9 bases, leaving 30 bases between the germline ends. The CDR3 nucleotides are TGCGCCAGCAAGGGCTCTTCAGAACGGGAGGGTTTCTTTAGCTACACCTTC. Residues: CASKGSSEREGFFSYTF.

This chain connects TRBV28 to TRBJ2-1, with D maybe TRBD2 (6 bases). V lost 3 bases and J 9 bases, leaving 12 bases between the germline ends. The CDR3 totals 13 residues. Germline V gene lookup returns CDR1 MDHEN and CDR2 SYDVKM. Written as DNA, the CDR3 is TGTGCCAGCAGTTTCAGGAGGGTGGGTGAGCAGTTCTTC. It yields the protein CASSFRRVGEQFF. Looking up the rest from reference TRBV28 and TRBJ2-1 gives the full variable domain: DVKVTQSSRYLVKRTGEKVFLECVQDMDHENMFWYRQDPGLGLRLIYFSYDVKMKEKGDIPEGYSVSREKKERFSLILESASTNQTSMYLCASSFRRVGEQFFGPGTRLTVL.

This clone was observed once. This sequence joins TRBV6-1 and TRBJ1-3, with TRBD1 as a possible D gene (5 bases). Germline CDR1 and CDR2: MNHNS and SASEGT. This CDR3 spans 13 amino acids. V gave up 7 bases and J gave up 9 bases, with 16 bases separating them. The CDR3 protein is CASNGAGMSTIYF. Written as DNA, the CDR3 is TGTGCCAGCAACGGAGCAGGGATGAGCACCATATATTTT.

The table lists this clone with a few counts. The chain couples TRBV5-1 to TRBJ2-5; 12 bases line up with TRBD2. The germline V gene has CDR1 SGHRS and CDR2 YFSETQ. The CDR3 runs to 17 residues. The ends lost 3 bases at V and 3 bases at J; junction bases unmatched: 9. The CDR3 nucleotides read TGCGCCAGCAGCTCCGGGACTAGCGGGCCCTGGGAAGAGACCCAGTACTTC. Translated: CASSSGTSGPWEETQYF.

The chain carries TRBV7-2 and TRBJ1-2; the match to TRBD1 covers 8 bases. The J segment lost 4 bases and the V segment lost 0 bases, leaving 7 bases of the junction unmatched. The CDR3 is made up of 16 amino acids. CDR1 and CDR2 from the germline V gene are SGHTA and FQGNSA. The CDR3 DNA reads TGTGCCAGCAGCTTAGCTTCCGTAGGGACAGGCTATGGCTACACCTTC. Its translation is CASSLASVGTGYGYTF.

This clone was observed a handful of times. The same CDR3 can be traced to other DNA sequences in this sample. This sequence joins TRBV6-5 and TRBJ2-1, with no clear D. Trimming took 2 bases from V and 3 from J, leaving 5 bases between them. Germline CDR1 is MNHEY and CDR2 is SVGAGI. CDR3 length: 13 residues. CDR3 bases: TGTGCCAGCAGTTACGTAGGCTACAATGAGCAGTTCTTC. It yields the protein CASSYVGYNEQFF.

The CDR3 loop is CASSEFASGSNEQFF. CDR3 coding DNA: TGTGCCAGCAGTGAATTCGCTAGCGGGAGCAATGAGCAGTTCTTC. The chain employs TRBV25-1 and TRBJ2-1, with TRBD2 matching over 10 bases. V shed 1 base and J 6 bases; nucleotides not matched to a gene: 3. Germline V lookup: CDR1 MGHDK, CDR2 SYGVNS. The CDR3 consists of 15 residues. Based on the CDR3 plus reference TRBV25-1 and TRBJ2-1, the full variable domain is EADIYQTPRYLVIGTGKKITLECSQTMGHDKMYWYQQDPGMELHLIHYSYGVNSTEKGDLSSESTVSRIRTEHFPLTLESARPSHTSQYLCASSEFASGSNEQFFGPGTRLTVL.

This clone was recorded a few times. The rearrangement uses TRBV19 and TRBJ2-5; D is unresolved. The CDR3 length is 15 residues. Looked up from germline, CDR1 is LNHDA and CDR2 is SQIVND (reference sequence). The ends were cut back, 6 bases at V and 1 base at J, with 15 bases in the middle. The CDR3 protein is CASSPGPGPQETQYF. Here the CDR3 DNA reads TGTGCCAGTAGCCCTGGCCCGGGTCCCCAAGAGACCCAGTACTTC.

A remark on this clone: At the DNA level, this CDR3 is encoded by other sequences in the same sample as well. V is TRBV18 and J is TRBJ1-1; TRBD1 might be the D (6 bases). Germline V gene lookup returns CDR1 KGHSH and CDR2 LQKENI. This CDR3 comprises 14 residues. V was shortened by 2 bases and J by 0 bases, with 7 bases between the two germline ends. CDR3 residues: CASSPTGLNTEAFF. CDR3 nucleotide sequence: TGTGCCAGCTCACCAACAGGGTTGAACACTGAAGCTTTCTTT.

This clone has a handful of counts. The chain recombines TRBV13 with TRBJ1-1; no reliable D call. The CDR3 is made up of 13 amino acids. Per germline, CDR1 PRHDT and CDR2 FYEKMQ (reference sequence). Trimming took 4 bases from V and 2 from J, leaving 8 bases between them. The CDR3 DNA reads TGTGCCAGCAGCTCGGGTTACAACACTGAAGCTTTCTTT. Its translation is CASSSGYNTEAFF.

The rearrangement uses TRBV7-9 and TRBJ2-6; TRBD1 agrees at 11 bases. This CDR3 contains 18 residues. V lost 6 bases, J lost 2 bases, and 9 bases stayed unmatched. Looked up from germline, CDR1 is SEHNR and CDR2 is FQNEAQ (reference sequence). The CDR3 here is CASRRQGTGGTGANVLTF. CDR3 bases: TGTGCCAGCAGACGGCAAGGGACAGGGGGAACTGGGGCCAACGTCCTGACTTTC. Based on the CDR3 plus reference TRBV7-9 and TRBJ2-6, the full variable domain is DTGVSQNPRHKITKRGQNVTFRCDPISEHNRLYWYRQTLGQGPEFLTYFQNEAQLEKSRLLSDRFSAERPKGSFSTLEIQRTEQGDSAMYLCASRRQGTGGTGANVLTFGAGSRLTVL.

The genes are TRBV5-1 and TRBJ1-1, with D uncertain. Germline CDR1 reads SGHRS; CDR2 reads YFSETQ. V dropped 0 bases and J dropped 1 base, with 7 bases sitting between them. This CDR3 contains 14 residues. The CDR3 spells CASSLEISNTEAFF. CDR3 sequence (DNA): TGCGCCAGCAGCTTGGAGATTTCGAACACTGAAGCTTTCTTT.

The chain is built from TRBV7-9 and TRBJ1-5; unclear D gene. V was trimmed by 5 bases and J by 1 base, leaving 9 bases between them. Germline V gene lookup returns CDR1 SEHNR and CDR2 FQNEAQ (reference sequence). CDR3 length: 14 residues. CDR3 sequence (DNA): TGTGCCAGCAGCCCCCGAGAGAGCAATCAGCCCCAGCATTTT. Translated: CASSPRESNQPQHF.

This clone was seen more than once but under ten times. V is TRBV29-1 and J is TRBJ1-1; 8 bases match TRBD1. Trimming cost V 7 bases and J 1 base; bases outside gene matches: 5. The length of the CDR3 is 13 residues. From germline, CDR1 is SQVTM and CDR2 ANQGSEA. Here the CDR3 DNA reads TGCAGCGCGGTGACAGGGGCGAACACTGAAGCTTTCTTT. It translates to CSAVTGANTEAFF.

This rearrangement joins TRBV5-4 to TRBJ2-3; TRBD2 matches at 7 bases. Trimming removed 4 bases from V and 4 bases from J; junction bases left unmatched: 12. The V gene's germline CDR1 is SGHNT and CDR2 YYREEE (reference sequence). This CDR3 region has 16 residues. This chain's CDR3 is CASSPRRGRGADTQYF. CDR3 bases: TGTGCCAGCAGCCCCCGCCGAGGCCGGGGGGCAGATACGCAGTATTTT.

This clone was detected only a few times. The rearrangement joins TRBV30 to TRBJ1-2; D perhaps matches TRBD1 (5 bases). There are 13 residues in the CDR3. V lost 2 bases and J lost 4, with 11 bases in between. Germline V CDR1 and CDR2: GTSNPN, SVGIG (reference sequence). The CDR3 loop reads CAWSMGEFYGYTF. CDR3 DNA sequence: TGTGCCTGGAGTATGGGGGAATTCTATGGCTACACCTTC.

In this sample, this clone turned up a few times. The V call is TRBV18, the J call TRBJ1-5; D is unresolved. Trimming shortened V by 3 bases and J by 4 bases, and 7 bases separated the two germline ends. This CDR3 is built from 13 residues. Germline loops: CDR1 KGHSH, CDR2 LQKENI. CDR3 coding DNA: TGTGCCAGCTCACCGACGGATAATCAGCCCCAGCATTTT. Its translation: CASSPTDNQPQHF.